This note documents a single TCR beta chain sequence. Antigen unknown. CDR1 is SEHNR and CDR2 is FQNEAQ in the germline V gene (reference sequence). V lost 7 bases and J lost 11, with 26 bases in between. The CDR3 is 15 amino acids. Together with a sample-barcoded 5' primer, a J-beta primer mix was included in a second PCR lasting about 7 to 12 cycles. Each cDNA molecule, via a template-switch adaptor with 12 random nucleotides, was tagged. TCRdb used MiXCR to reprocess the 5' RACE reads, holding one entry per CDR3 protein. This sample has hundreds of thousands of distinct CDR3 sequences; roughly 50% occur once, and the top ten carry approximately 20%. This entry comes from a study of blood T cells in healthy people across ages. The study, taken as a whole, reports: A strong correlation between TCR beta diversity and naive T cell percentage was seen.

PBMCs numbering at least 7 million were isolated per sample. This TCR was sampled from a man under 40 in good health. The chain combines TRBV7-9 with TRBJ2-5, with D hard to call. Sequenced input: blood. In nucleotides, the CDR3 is TGTGCCAGCACCCCTCCTAGAAACCCCTACAATGAGCAGTACTTC. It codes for CASTPPRNPYNEQYF.